This TCR beta chain was found in a study of T cells in tumors after PD-1 blockade. Overall study context: No patient had prior checkpoint blockade, systemic immunosuppression, or radiotherapy within 4 weeks. A subset received ongoing vismodegib 150 mg daily alongside anti-PD-1 therapy.

Clones were read by immunoSEQ multiplex PCR, and TCRdb kept only the in-frame ones, dropping some. The sample consists of about 47,000 clones, 79% of them appearing once. Trimming cost V 5 bases and J 2 bases, with 13 bases left between them. The length of the CDR3 is 14 residues. CDR1 is KGHSH and CDR2 is LQKENI in the germline V gene. The rearrangement joins TRBV18 to TRBJ2-7; D is possibly TRBD1 (6 bases). This sequence was found in a human donor with basal cell carcinoma. The specimen comprised PBMCs, sampled before anti-PD-1 treatment. DNA for the CDR3: TGTGCCAGCTCATCCCAGGGGTGGCCCTACGAGCAGTACTTC. This sequence encodes CASSSQGWPYEQYF.